This entry lists 32 T cell receptor beta chains sequenced from one sample in a study of tumor and adjacent non-tumor tissue in lung cancer. No cell sorting was done before RNA was extracted from the tissue. The library came from three nested PCR rounds adapted from ARM-PCR protocols. MiXCR was run by TCRdb on the multiplex PCR reads, yielding one entry per CDR3 protein. The sample lists approximately 140,000 distinct CDR3 sequences; around two thirds were seen once. The sample comprised lung tumor tissue. These receptors were obtained from a man between 60 and 75 years old with small cell lung cancer.

This clonotype was detected a few times. A much bigger clone sits one base away, suggesting this may be a read error. The J gene is TRBJ2-3, the V gene TRBV29-1, with 7 bases fitting TRBD2. This CDR3 has 13 residues. Germline CDR1 is SQVTM and CDR2 is ANQGSEA. Written as DNA, the CDR3 is TGCAGCGGACTAGCACACGGCACAGGTACGCAGTATTTT. It encodes CSGLAHGTGTQYF.

The chain carries TRBV6-1 and TRBJ2-6; D gene uncertain. Looked up from germline, CDR1 is MNHNS and CDR2 is SASEGT. The V and J ends lost 3 bases and 3 bases respectively, with 9 bases between them. The CDR3 sequence is 15 residues long. CDR3 DNA sequence: TGTGCCAGCAGTGAGAGCGCGGATGGGGCCAACGTCCTGACTTTC. Translating it yields CASSESADGANVLTF.

Concerning this clonotype itself: Given the absence of the conserved phenylalanine or tryptophan at the CDR3 end, a read error is likely. The V gene is TRBV11-2, the J gene TRBJ2-5, with 15 bases aligning to TRBD2. The CDR3 runs to 15 residues. The germline V gene encodes CDR1 SGHAT and CDR2 FQNNGV. Here the CDR3 reads CVSRGLAGGVESQYV. The CDR3 DNA reads as TGTGTCAGCAGGGGACTAGCGGGAGGCGTGGAGTCCCAGTACGTC.

As concerns this clonotype: The junction departs from germline at one end; a sequencing error may be responsible. The V call is TRBV11-1, the J call TRBJ1-1; tentatively, D is TRBD1 (6 bases). Germline V gene data show CDR1 as SGHAT and CDR2 as FQDESV (reference sequence). The CDR3 has 12 residues. CDR3 DNA: TGTGTCAGCTGCGGGGGCGGGCCTGAAGCTTTCTTT. Amino acid sequence: CVSCGGGPEAFF.

This chain uses TRBV5-4 with TRBJ2-1, with 7 nucleotides matching TRBD2. V lost 2 bases to trimming and J lost 7 bases; unmatched junction nucleotides: 9. CDR1 is SGHNT, CDR2 YYREEE, per germline (reference sequence). CDR3 length: 15 residues. The CDR3 region has the DNA TGTGCCAGCAGCTTTCGCGGCGGGAGTCCGAATGAGCAGTTCTTC. It codes for CASSFRGGSPNEQFF.

Turning to this clonotype: A read error may be the cause here, since a much bigger clone is one base away. The rearrangement joins TRBV5-6 to TRBJ1-1; D might be TRBD1 (6 bases). The CDR3 sequence is 14 residues long. From germline, CDR1 is SGHDT and CDR2 YYEEEE. The CDR3 is CASSAGARVTEALF. CDR3 DNA: TGTGCCAGCAGCGCAGGGGCGCGGGTCACTGAAGCTCTCTTT.

To note about this clonotype: The conserved phenylalanine or tryptophan normally closing the CDR3 is absent here, so this likely arose from a read error. The rearrangement joins TRBV20-1 to TRBJ2-4; TRBD2 matches at 7 bases. CDR1 is DFQATT, CDR2 SNEGSKA, per germline (reference sequence). Trimming cost V 4 bases and J 0 bases; bases outside gene matches: 9. The CDR3 length is 16 residues. CDR3 residues: CSATTGLVGAKNIQYS. CDR3 DNA sequence: TGCAGTGCTACCACCGGACTAGTGGGAGCCAAAAACATTCAGTACTCC.

The chain couples TRBV12-3 or TRBV12-4 to TRBJ2-2, with TRBD1 matching over 7 bases. The CDR3 contains 14 residues. The J segment lost 7 bases and the V segment lost 4 bases, leaving 6 bases of the junction unmatched. The CDR3 sequence is CASSYRQGIGELFF. As DNA, the CDR3 is TGTGCCAGCAGTTACCGACAGGGCATCGGGGAGCTGTTTTTT.

A remark on this clonotype: At one end, the junction sequence differs from germline, possibly due to a read error. The chain couples TRBV11-3 to TRBJ2-1, with 9 bases aligning to TRBD2. CDR3 length: 14 residues. CDR1 is SGHNT, CDR2 YENEEA, per germline. The CDR3 sequence is CVSTDPGTSTEQFF. The CDR3 DNA reads as TGTGTCAGCACCGATCCCGGGACTAGCACTGAGCAGTTCTTC. The whole variable domain, filled in from reference TRBV11-3 and TRBJ2-1, reads EAGVVQSPRYKIIEKKQPVAFWCNPISGHNTLYWYLQNLGQGPELLIRYENEEAVDDSQLPKDRFSAERLKGVDSTLKIQPAELGDSAVYLCVSTDPGTSTEQFFGPGTRLTVL.

The sample holds many counts of this clonotype. The chain's CDR3 is CASSLSGGNIQYF. CDR3 bases: TGTGCCAGCAGCTTGTCAGGGGGGAACATTCAGTACTTC. This chain joins TRBV5-4 and TRBJ2-4; weak D call: TRBD1 (7 bases). V lost 1 base, J lost 7 bases, and 9 bases lay in between. The germline V gene has CDR1 SGHNT and CDR2 YYREEE (reference sequence). This CDR3 region has 13 residues.

In the case of this clonotype: This may arise from a read error, as a much more abundant clone is one base away. V usage is TRBV11-3 and J usage is TRBJ2-5, with 8 nucleotides matching TRBD2. The germline V gene has CDR1 SGHNT and CDR2 YENEEA. The CDR3 length is 13 residues. CDR3 amino acids: CVSSRGLAETQYF. CDR3 bases: TGTGTCAGCAGCCGCGGACTAGCAGAGACCCAGTACTTC.

For this clonotype: A much larger clone sits a single nucleotide away, making a read error possible. V is TRBV6-1 and J is TRBJ2-3; possibly TRBD1 or TRBD2 for D (6 bases each). Germline CDR1 reads MNHNS; CDR2 reads SASEGT. CDR3 length: 14 residues. The CDR3, as DNA: TGTGACAGCAGTAAACTAGCCAGGGGAGAAGGGCAGTATTTT. Its translation: CDSSKLARGEGQYF.

This clonotype appeared many times. V gene TRBV14 combines with J gene TRBJ1-2; TRBD1 agrees at 7 bases. The CDR3 runs 12 residues. V shed 6 bases, J shed 4 bases, and the junction held 2 bases outside the gene matches. Per germline, CDR1 SGHDN and CDR2 FVKESK. The CDR3 DNA is TGTGCCAGCAGTCGACAGGGCTATGGCTACACCTTC. Amino acids: CASSRQGYGYTF.

A word on this clonotype: The final CDR3 position lacks the conserved phenylalanine or tryptophan, pointing to a likely read error. The rearrangement joins TRBV11-2 to TRBJ2-7, with no clear D. Germline assignment: CDR1 SGHAT and CDR2 FQNNGV. The CDR3 totals 14 residues. The V gene lost 0 bases and the J gene lost 10 bases, with 16 bases spanning the gap. CDR3 nucleotide sequence: TGTGCCAGCAGCTTAGATCTAGGCCTCTGCGAACAGTACTCC. Translation: CASSLDLGLCEQYS.

Sample share makes this clonotype large. The rearrangement links TRBV20-1 to TRBJ2-4; 7 nucleotides agree with TRBD1. From germline, CDR1 is DFQATT and CDR2 SNEGSKA (reference sequence). With V trimmed by 6 bases and J by 6 bases, 11 bases remained unmatched. The CDR3 has 14 residues. In nucleotides, the CDR3 is TGCAGTGCGACCGGGACAGCTGTGGGAAACATTCAGTACTTC. Amino acids: CSATGTAVGNIQYF.

This clonotype is categorized as medium-sized. V usage is TRBV12-3 or TRBV12-4 and J usage is TRBJ2-7; tentative D call: TRBD1 (6 bases). Deletions cut 6 bases from V and 4 bases from J, with 10 bases between. The CDR3 totals 12 residues. CDR3 sequence (DNA): TGTGCCAGCAGGCAACAGGGTTACGAGCAGTACTTC. Its translation is CASRQQGYEQYF.

Comments on this clonotype: Mismatch with germline at one junction end may stem from a read error. The V gene is TRBV11-3, the J gene TRBJ2-1; D uncertain. Per germline, CDR1 SGHNT and CDR2 YENEEA. The CDR3 runs 18 residues. The CDR3 nucleotides are TGTGCCAGCAGCTTGGATGGGATTGGCGGAGATCCCTACAGTGAGCAGTTCTTC. It encodes CASSLDGIGGDPYSEQFF.

This clonotype appeared many times. This sequence joins TRBV5-4 and TRBJ2-2; TRBD2 matches at 11 bases. Germline V gene lookup returns CDR1 SGHNT and CDR2 YYREEE (reference sequence). CDR3 length: 15 amino acids. Germline trimming cut 4 bases from V and 3 bases from J; bases unmatched to any gene: 2. The CDR3 sequence is CASSTGLADTGELFF. The CDR3 DNA sequence: TGTGCCAGCAGCACGGGACTAGCGGACACCGGGGAGCTGTTTTTT.

This clonotype showed up just a few times. The J gene is TRBJ2-7, the V gene TRBV29-1; D is possibly TRBD1 (6 bases). Germline V lookup: CDR1 SQVTM, CDR2 ANQGSEA. Trimming removed 6 bases at V and 1 base at J, with 13 bases between. The CDR3 totals 13 residues. The CDR3 spells CSVVFTGSYEQYV. Here the CDR3 DNA reads TGCAGCGTCGTTTTTACAGGGTCCTACGAGCAGTACGTC.

This sequence joins TRBV20-1 and TRBJ1-4; TRBD1 might be the D (6 bases). Trimming pared 4 bases from V and 12 bases from J, leaving 21 bases between. Germline V gene sequence: CDR1 DFQATT, CDR2 SNEGSKA (reference sequence). This CDR3 contains 14 residues. CDR3 in DNA: TGCAGTGCTAACGGCAGGGGCGGCGGAGAAGAACTGTTTTTT. It is translated as CSANGRGGGEELFF.

Concerning this clonotype: A much bigger clone sits one base away, suggesting this may be a read error. This rearrangement joins TRBV6-5 to TRBJ1-6; the match to TRBD1 covers 10 bases. The V segment lost 4 bases and the J segment 9 bases; nucleotides outside the gene matches: 6. CDR3 length: 15 residues. Germline V CDR1 and CDR2: MNHEY, SVGAGI. CDR3 bases: TGTGCCAGCAGTTCCAAGACAGGGGGCGGTTCACCCCTCCACTTT. Protein sequence: CASSSKTGGGSPLHF.

A word on this clonotype: At one of its ends the junction is not consistent with the germline gene, which may arise from a read error. This rearrangement joins TRBV4-2 to TRBJ2-1; D is perhaps TRBD2 (6 bases). The CDR3 contains 14 residues. Per germline, CDR1 LGHNA and CDR2 YNFKEQ. Here the CDR3 reads CSSSIGRDSPEQSF. CDR3 bases: TGTTCCAGCAGCATCGGCCGGGACTCCCCCGAGCAGTCCTTC.

This clonotype occurred many times. The chain couples TRBV11-2 to TRBJ2-5; D unclear. V was pared by 5 bases and J by 3 bases, with 10 bases between. Germline V gene lookup returns CDR1 SGHAT and CDR2 FQNNGV. The length of the CDR3 is 13 residues. CDR3 nucleotide sequence: TGTGCCAGCAGCATCGACCTGGAAGAGACCCAGTACTTC. Protein: CASSIDLEETQYF.

Of note for this clonotype: This may be a read error, as it is one base from a much larger clone. The chain couples TRBV6-2 or TRBV6-3 to TRBJ2-1; 8 nucleotides match TRBD1. Germline CDR1 and CDR2: MNHEY and SVGEGT. The CDR3 has 16 residues. The V gene end was trimmed by 2 bases and the J gene end by 3 bases; junction bases not matched to a gene: 6. For the CDR3, the DNA is TGTGCCAGCAGTTACAATCAGGGGGCAGACTACAATGAGCAGTTCTTC. It specifies CASSYNQGADYNEQFF.

The chain recombines TRBV12-3 or TRBV12-4 with TRBJ2-3; 7 bases fit TRBD1. With V trimmed by 5 bases and J by 9 bases, 17 bases remained unmatched. The CDR3 runs 16 residues. This CDR3 is CASSDTPRQGRPTQYF. CDR3 DNA sequence: TGTGCCAGCAGTGACACACCGAGACAGGGCCGCCCAACGCAGTATTTT.

The CDR3 coding sequence is TGCAGCGTTGAAGGTCCTAGCGGGAGGGTAGGAGGTGAGCAGTTCTTC. Translating gives CSVEGPSGRVGGEQFF. The chain combines TRBV29-1 with TRBJ2-1, with 12 bases fitting TRBD2. CDR1 SQVTM and CDR2 ANQGSEA come from the germline V gene. The CDR3 sequence is 16 residues long. Trimming took 1 base from V and 9 from J; bases not matched to a gene: 10.

There are a few counts of this clonotype. The J gene is TRBJ2-5, the V gene TRBV5-4; D is possibly TRBD2 (6 bases). CDR3 length equals 14 residues. The germline V and J ends were trimmed by 0 bases and 3 bases, with 9 bases remaining between them. Germline values: CDR1 SGHNT, CDR2 YYREEE (reference sequence). In DNA form, the CDR3 reads TGTGCCAGCAGCTTGGATCAGCGGGAAGAGACCCAGTACTTC. Its translation: CASSLDQREETQYF.

J is TRBJ2-1 and V is TRBV7-9, with D possibly TRBD2 on 6 matching bases. This CDR3 has 14 amino acids. The germline V and J ends were trimmed by 0 bases and 8 bases, with 11 bases remaining between them. The germline V gene encodes CDR1 SEHNR and CDR2 FQNEAQ (reference sequence). CDR3: CASSLATRSDEQFF. DNA of the CDR3: TGTGCCAGCAGCTTAGCGACTAGGAGCGATGAGCAGTTCTTC.

This chain joins TRBV7-8 and TRBJ2-2; a weak D match, TRBD1 (5 bases). Trimming shortened V by 2 bases and J by 2 bases, and 6 bases separated the two germline ends. The germline CDR1 and CDR2 sequences are SGHVS and FQNEAQ. This CDR3 spans 14 amino acids. The CDR3 region is CASSLRGNTGELFF. DNA of the CDR3: TGTGCCAGCAGCTTAAGGGGCAACACCGGGGAGCTGTTTTTT.

At least ten counts were recorded for this clonotype. V usage is TRBV20-1 and J usage is TRBJ1-1, with D unresolved. This CDR3 region has 13 residues. Germline V gene sequence: CDR1 DFQATT, CDR2 SNEGSKA (reference sequence). V was cut by 6 bases and J by 4 bases, with 15 bases left in between. This CDR3 reads CSALGNRGTEAFF. The CDR3 nucleotides read TGCAGTGCCCTTGGGAACCGCGGCACTGAAGCTTTCTTT.

A note on this clonotype: Germline and junction disagree at one end, which may indicate a read error. This chain connects TRBV4-1 to TRBJ2-7, with D perhaps matching TRBD1 (6 bases). The germline V gene encodes CDR1 MGHRA and CDR2 YSYEKL. This CDR3 has 13 amino acids. The CDR3, as DNA: TGCACCAGCAGCCCGACAGGACTCTACGAGCAGTACTTC. This encodes CTSSPTGLYEQYF.

Points on this clonotype: A read error may be the cause here, since a much bigger clone is one base away. V is TRBV29-1 and J is TRBJ2-7; no clear D. The germline V gene encodes CDR1 SQVTM and CDR2 ANQGSEA. The CDR3 totals 11 residues. The CDR3 nucleotides read TGCAGCATTGCATCGGACGGGCTTCTTTCGGTC. It specifies CSIASDGLLSV.